The T cell receptor (beta chain) described here comes from a study of blood T cells in healthy people across ages. Study results and limitations: Significant beta diversity loss was already apparent by age approximately 37, declining roughly linearly.

This clonotype has more than one count but fewer than ten. What it recognizes is unknown. The germline V gene encodes CDR1 MNHNY and CDR2 SVGAGI (reference sequence). This CDR3 is built from 14 residues. Unmatched junction bases numbered 7, after V lost 2 bases and J lost 8 bases. Primed by a sample-barcoded 5' primer and a J-beta primer mix, a second PCR proceeded for 7 to 11 cycles. Using its own MiXCR run on the 5' RACE reads, TCRdb lists one record per CDR3 protein. There are roughly 1,100,000 distinct CDR3 sequences in the sample; less than 25% occur only once, and around 0.75% lies in the top ten. These data also featured in a second study, about T cells of mothers and their children.

This receptor was taken from a girl aged 2-10 years in good health. V gene TRBV6-6 combines with J gene TRBJ1-2; 8 positions match TRBD1. Sequences were obtained from blood. The CDR3 loop reads CASSYPGGAEGYTF. The CDR3 region has the DNA TGTGCCAGCAGTTACCCAGGGGGCGCGGAAGGCTACACCTTC.